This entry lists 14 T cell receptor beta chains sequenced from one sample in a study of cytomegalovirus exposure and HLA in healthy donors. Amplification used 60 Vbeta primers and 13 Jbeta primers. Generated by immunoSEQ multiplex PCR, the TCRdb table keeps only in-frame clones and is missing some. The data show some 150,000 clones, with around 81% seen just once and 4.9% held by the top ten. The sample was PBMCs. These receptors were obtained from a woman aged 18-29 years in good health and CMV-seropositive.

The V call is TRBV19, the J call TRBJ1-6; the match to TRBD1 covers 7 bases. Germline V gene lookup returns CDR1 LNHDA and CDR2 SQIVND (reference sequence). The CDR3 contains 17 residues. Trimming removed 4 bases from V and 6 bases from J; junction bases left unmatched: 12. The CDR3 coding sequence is TGTGCCAGTAGTACACCACACAGACAGGGCCGTAATTCACCCCTCCACTTT. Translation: CASSTPHRQGRNSPLHF.

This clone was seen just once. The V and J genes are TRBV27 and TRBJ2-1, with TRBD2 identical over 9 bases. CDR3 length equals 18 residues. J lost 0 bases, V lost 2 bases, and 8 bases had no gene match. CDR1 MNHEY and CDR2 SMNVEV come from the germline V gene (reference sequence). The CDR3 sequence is CASSLASGELSSYNEQFF. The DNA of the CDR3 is TGTGCCAGCAGTTTAGCTAGCGGGGAGTTAAGCTCCTACAATGAGCAGTTCTTC.

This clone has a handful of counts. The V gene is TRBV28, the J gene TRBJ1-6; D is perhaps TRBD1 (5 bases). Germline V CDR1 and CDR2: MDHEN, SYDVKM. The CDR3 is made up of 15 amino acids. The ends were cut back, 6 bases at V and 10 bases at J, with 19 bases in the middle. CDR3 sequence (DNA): TGTGCCAGCAGCTATGGGCGGGGGAGGAACTCACCCCTCCACTTT. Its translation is CASSYGRGRNSPLHF.

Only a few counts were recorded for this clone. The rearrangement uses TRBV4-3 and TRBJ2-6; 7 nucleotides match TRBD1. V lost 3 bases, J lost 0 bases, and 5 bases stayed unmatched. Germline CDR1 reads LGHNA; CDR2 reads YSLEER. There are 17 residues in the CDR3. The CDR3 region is CASSHRTGDSGANVLTF. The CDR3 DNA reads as TGCGCCAGCAGCCATCGGACAGGTGACTCTGGGGCCAACGTCCTGACTTTC.

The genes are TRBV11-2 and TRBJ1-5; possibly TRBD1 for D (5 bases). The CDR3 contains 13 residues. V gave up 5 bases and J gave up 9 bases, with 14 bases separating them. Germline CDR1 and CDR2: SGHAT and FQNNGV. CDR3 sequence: CASSPRGGGPQHF. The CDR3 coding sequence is TGTGCCAGCAGCCCTCGCGGGGGTGGGCCCCAGCATTTT.

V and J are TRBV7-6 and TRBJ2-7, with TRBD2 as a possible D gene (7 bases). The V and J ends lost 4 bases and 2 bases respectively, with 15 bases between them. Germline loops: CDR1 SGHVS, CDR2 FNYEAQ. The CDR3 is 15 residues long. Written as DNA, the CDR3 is TGTGCCAGCAGCTCCCAGAGAGGGGGGGCCTACGAGCAGTACTTC. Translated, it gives CASSSQRGGAYEQYF.

Here the CDR3 DNA reads TGTGCCAGCAGCTCTGGACTTGACAATCAGCCCCAGCATTTT. As protein: CASSSGLDNQPQHF. The chain uses TRBV7-2 and TRBJ1-5, with unresolved D. CDR3 size: 14 residues. CDR1 is SGHTA, CDR2 FQGNSA, per germline. The V end lost 4 bases, the J end lost 3 bases, and 10 bases lay between the germline ends.

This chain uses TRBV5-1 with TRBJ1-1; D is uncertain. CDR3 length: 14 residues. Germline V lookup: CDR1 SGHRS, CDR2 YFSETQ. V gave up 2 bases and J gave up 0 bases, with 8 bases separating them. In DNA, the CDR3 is TGCGCCAGCAGCTTTAACAGTATGAACACTGAAGCTTTCTTT. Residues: CASSFNSMNTEAFF.

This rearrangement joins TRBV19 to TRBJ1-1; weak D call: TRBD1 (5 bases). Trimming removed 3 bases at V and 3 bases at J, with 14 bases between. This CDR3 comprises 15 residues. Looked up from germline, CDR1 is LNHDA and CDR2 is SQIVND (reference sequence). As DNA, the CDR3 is TGTGCCAGTAGTATCCAGGGCGGCGCTGACACTGAAGCTTTCTTT. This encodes CASSIQGGADTEAFF.

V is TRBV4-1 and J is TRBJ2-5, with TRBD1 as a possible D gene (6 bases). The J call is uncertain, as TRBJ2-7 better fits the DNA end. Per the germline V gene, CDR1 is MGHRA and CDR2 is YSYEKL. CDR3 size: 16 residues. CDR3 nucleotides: TGCGCCAGCAGCCAAGATCTCTTGGACAGAACCTACGAGCAGTACTTC. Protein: CASSQDLLDRTYEQYF.

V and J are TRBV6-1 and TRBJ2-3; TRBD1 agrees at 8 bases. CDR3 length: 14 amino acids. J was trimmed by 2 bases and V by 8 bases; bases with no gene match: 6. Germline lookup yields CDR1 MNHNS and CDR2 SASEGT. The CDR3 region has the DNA TGTGCCAGCCTCAGGGGGCATGACACAGATACGCAGTATTTT. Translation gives CASLRGHDTDTQYF.

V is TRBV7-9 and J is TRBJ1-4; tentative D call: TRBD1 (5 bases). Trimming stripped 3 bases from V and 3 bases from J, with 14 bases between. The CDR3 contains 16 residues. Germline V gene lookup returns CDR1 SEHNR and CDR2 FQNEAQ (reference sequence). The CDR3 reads CASSLAIPGPNEKLFF. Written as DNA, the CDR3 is TGTGCCAGCAGCTTGGCTATCCCAGGGCCTAATGAAAAACTGTTTTTT.

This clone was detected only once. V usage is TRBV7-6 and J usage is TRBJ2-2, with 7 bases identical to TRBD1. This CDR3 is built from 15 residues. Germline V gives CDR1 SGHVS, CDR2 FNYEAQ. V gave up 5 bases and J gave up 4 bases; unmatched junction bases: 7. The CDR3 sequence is CASSKEGQITGELFF. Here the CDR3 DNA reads TGTGCCAGCAGCAAAGAGGGACAGATCACCGGGGAGCTGTTTTTT.

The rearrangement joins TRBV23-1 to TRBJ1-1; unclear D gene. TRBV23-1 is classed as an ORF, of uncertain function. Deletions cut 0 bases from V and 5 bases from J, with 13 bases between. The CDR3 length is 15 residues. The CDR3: CASSQSRAWWTEAFF. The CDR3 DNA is TGCGCCAGCAGTCAATCGAGGGCGTGGTGGACTGAAGCTTTCTTT.